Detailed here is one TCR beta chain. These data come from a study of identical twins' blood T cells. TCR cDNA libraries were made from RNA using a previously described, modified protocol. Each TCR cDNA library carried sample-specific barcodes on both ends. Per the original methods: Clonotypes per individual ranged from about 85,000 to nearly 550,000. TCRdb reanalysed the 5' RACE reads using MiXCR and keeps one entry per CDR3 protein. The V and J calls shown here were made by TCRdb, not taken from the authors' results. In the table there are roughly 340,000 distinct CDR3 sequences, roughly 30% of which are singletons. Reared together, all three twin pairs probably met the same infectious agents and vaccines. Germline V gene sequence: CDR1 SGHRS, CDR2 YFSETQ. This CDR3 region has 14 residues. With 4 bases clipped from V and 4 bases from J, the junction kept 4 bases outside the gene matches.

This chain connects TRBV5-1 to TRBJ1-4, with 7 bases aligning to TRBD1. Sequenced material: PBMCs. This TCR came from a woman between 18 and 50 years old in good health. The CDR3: CASSVGTVNEKLFF. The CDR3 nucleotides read TGCGCCAGCAGCGTCGGGACAGTTAATGAAAAACTGTTTTTT.